The 10 T cell receptor beta chains below come from one sample, sequenced in a study of blood T cell repertoires in COVID-19. Profiled with immunoSEQ multiplex PCR; TCRdb holds only in-frame clones, not every one. The sample lists around 250,000 clones, about 90% occurring once. Sequencing input: PBMCs or T cells enriched from blood (not recorded which). These receptors all stem from a man aged 50-60 years who had been exposed to COVID-19.

The gene calls are TRBV5-1 and TRBJ2-3, with 7 bases fitting TRBD2. Trimming removed 7 bases from V and 4 bases from J; junction bases left unmatched: 6. The CDR3 loop spans 13 amino acids. Germline CDR1 is SGHRS and CDR2 is YFSETQ. CDR3 sequence: CASRMGGADTQYF. For the CDR3, the DNA is TGCGCCAGCCGGATGGGAGGGGCAGATACGCAGTATTTT.

This clone was picked up a small number of times. The chain has TRBV28 and TRBJ2-7, with D possibly TRBD2 on 5 matching bases. The CDR3 has 11 amino acids. In germline, CDR1 is MDHEN, CDR2 SYDVKM. V was cut by 10 bases and J by 2 bases, with 9 bases left in between. This chain's CDR3 is CATEGTYEQYV. The DNA of the CDR3 is TGTGCCACCGAGGGTACCTACGAGCAGTACGTC.

Notes on this clone: Other nucleotide sequences from this sample produce the same CDR3. The chain carries TRBV18 and TRBJ2-3; TRBD2 aligns across 7 bases. Looked up from germline, CDR1 is KGHSH and CDR2 is LQKENI. V lost 3 bases and J lost 4; bases outside the gene matches: 4. The CDR3 contains 14 residues. This CDR3 reads CASSPGGGADTQYF. CDR3 in DNA: TGTGCCAGCTCACCTGGCGGGGGTGCAGATACGCAGTATTTT.

V gene TRBV19 combines with J gene TRBJ1-1; a weak D match, TRBD1 (6 bases). V lost 2 bases and J lost 4, with 14 bases in between. CDR3 length: 15 amino acids. The germline V gene has CDR1 LNHDA and CDR2 SQIVND (reference sequence). The CDR3 bases are TGTGCCAGTAGTATACGTGGGACAATCGCCACTGAAGCTTTCTTT. It specifies CASSIRGTIATEAFF.

The chain recombines TRBV18 with TRBJ2-3; no clear D gene. The V gene's germline CDR1 is KGHSH and CDR2 LQKENI. This CDR3 has 16 amino acids. The V end was cut by 2 bases, the J end by 2 bases, with 14 bases between. The CDR3 protein is CASSPFNLEITDTQYF. The CDR3, as DNA: TGTGCCAGCTCACCATTTAACCTAGAAATCACAGATACGCAGTATTTT.

V usage is TRBV18 and J usage is TRBJ1-5; TRBD1 matches 10 bases. V shed 4 bases, J shed 6 bases, and the junction held 6 bases outside the gene matches. CDR1 and CDR2 from the germline V gene are KGHSH and LQKENI. CDR3 length: 15 amino acids. The CDR3 nucleotides are TGTGCCAGCTCACATGACAGGGGGCGGTTTCAGCCCCAGCATTTT. This sequence encodes CASSHDRGRFQPQHF.

The chain is built from TRBV19 and TRBJ1-4, with a tentative D call TRBD1 (6 bases). V lost 5 bases to trimming and J lost 0 bases, with 28 bases between them. The CDR3 covers 21 residues. Germline CDR1 is LNHDA and CDR2 is SQIVND (reference sequence). The CDR3 here is CASSSHLQGFLRASTNEKLFF. In nucleotides, the CDR3 is TGTGCCAGTAGTTCGCATCTACAGGGTTTTCTTCGGGCTTCAACTAATGAAAAACTGTTTTTT.

The chain employs TRBV28 and TRBJ1-2; D is ambiguous. The germline V gene encodes CDR1 MDHEN and CDR2 SYDVKM. This CDR3 has 13 residues. The V end lost 3 bases, the J end lost 5 bases, and 10 bases lay between the germline ends. In DNA form, the CDR3 reads TGTGCCAGCAGTTTTTCTGGAGTATATGGCTACACCTTC. It yields the protein CASSFSGVYGYTF.

The chain has TRBV10-3 and TRBJ1-4; 8 nucleotides line up with TRBD1. This CDR3 has 13 residues. CDR1 and CDR2 from the germline V gene are ENHRY and SYGVKD. The ends lost 6 bases at V and 3 bases at J; junction bases unmatched: 0. The CDR3 DNA reads TGTGCCATCAGGGGACAGGCTAATGAAAAACTGTTTTTT. Translation: CAIRGQANEKLFF.

The genes are TRBV15 and TRBJ2-5, with D possibly matching TRBD1 (5 bases). Trimming left V 9 bases short and J 0 bases short, with 11 bases between. Germline CDR1 LNHNV, CDR2 YYDKDF (reference sequence). The CDR3 loop spans 13 amino acids. CDR3 sequence (DNA): TGTGCCACTGACCCAGGGTACCAAGAGACCCAGTACTTC. The encoded protein is CATDPGYQETQYF.